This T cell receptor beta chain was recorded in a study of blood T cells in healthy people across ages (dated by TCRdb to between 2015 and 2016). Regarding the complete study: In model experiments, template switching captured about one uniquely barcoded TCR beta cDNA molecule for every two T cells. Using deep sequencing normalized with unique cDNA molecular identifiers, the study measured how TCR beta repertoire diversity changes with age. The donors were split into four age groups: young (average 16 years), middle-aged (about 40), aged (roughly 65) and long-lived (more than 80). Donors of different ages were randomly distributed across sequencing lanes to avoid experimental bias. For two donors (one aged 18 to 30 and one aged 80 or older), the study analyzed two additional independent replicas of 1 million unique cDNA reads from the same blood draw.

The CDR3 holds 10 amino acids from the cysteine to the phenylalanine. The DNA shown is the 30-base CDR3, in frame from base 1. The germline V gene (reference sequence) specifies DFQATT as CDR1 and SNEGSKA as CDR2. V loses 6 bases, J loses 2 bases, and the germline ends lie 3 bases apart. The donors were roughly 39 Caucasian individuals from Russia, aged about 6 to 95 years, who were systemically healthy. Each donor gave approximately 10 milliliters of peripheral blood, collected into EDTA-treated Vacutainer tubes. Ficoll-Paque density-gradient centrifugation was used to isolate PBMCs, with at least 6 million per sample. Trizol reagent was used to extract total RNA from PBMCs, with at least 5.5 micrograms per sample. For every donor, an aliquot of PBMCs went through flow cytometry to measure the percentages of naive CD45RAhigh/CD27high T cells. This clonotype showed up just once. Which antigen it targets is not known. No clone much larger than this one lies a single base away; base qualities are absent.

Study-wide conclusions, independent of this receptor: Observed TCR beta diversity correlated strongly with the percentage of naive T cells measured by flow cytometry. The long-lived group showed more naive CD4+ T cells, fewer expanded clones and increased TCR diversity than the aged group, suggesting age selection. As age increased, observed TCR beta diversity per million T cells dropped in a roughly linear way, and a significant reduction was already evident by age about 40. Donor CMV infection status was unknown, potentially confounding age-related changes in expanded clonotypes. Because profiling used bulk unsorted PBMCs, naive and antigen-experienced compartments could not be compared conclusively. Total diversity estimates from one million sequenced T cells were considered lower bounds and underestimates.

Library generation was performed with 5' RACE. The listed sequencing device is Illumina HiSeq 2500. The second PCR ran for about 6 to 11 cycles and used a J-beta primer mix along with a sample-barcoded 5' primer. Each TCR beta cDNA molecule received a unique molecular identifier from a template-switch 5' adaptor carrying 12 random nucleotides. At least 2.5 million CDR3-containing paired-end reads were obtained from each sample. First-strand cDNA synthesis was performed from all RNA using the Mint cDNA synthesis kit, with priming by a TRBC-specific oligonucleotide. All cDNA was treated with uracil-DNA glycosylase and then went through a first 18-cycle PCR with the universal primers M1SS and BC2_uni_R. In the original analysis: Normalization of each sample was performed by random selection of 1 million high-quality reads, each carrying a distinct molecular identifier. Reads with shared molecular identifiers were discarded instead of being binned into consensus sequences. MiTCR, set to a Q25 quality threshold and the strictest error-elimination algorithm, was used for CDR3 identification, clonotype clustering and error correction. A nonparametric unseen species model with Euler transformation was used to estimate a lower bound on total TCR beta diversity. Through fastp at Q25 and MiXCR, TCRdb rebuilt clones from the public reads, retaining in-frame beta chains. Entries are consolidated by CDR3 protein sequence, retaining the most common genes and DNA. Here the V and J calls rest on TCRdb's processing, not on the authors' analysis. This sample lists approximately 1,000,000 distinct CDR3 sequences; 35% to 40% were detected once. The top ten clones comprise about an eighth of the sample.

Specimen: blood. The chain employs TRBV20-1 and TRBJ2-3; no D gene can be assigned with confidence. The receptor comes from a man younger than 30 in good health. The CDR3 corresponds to CSADTDTQYF. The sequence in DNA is TGCAGTGCCGACACAGATACGCAGTATTTT.